This T cell receptor (beta chain) came from a study of blood T cell repertoires in COVID-19. Study-level information: COVID-19 samples from acute and convalescent phases originated in the United States, Italy and Spain. In each case, the material was cDNA or gDNA derived from T cells, B-cell-depleted T cells, or PBMCs.

Authors' methods: Amplifying reference gene primers gave estimates of nucleated cell counts. Generated by immunoSEQ multiplex PCR, the TCRdb table keeps only in-frame clones and is missing some. V and J calls and clone size are those listed in that table; D and trimming were worked out from the DNA. The sample gives 100,000 or so clones, about four fifths of which show up once; 24% is in the top ten. The CDR3 runs 17 residues. Germline V CDR1 and CDR2: SEHNR, FQNEAQ (reference sequence). The V gene end was trimmed by 3 bases and the J gene end by 2 bases; junction bases not matched to a gene: 9. This chain uses TRBV7-9 with TRBJ2-2; 7 nucleotides match TRBD1. Sequencing was done on a sample of peripheral blood. This clonotype originated in a human donor in a cohort sampled during active COVID-19. The CDR3 coding sequence is TGTGCCAGCAGCTTGAAAGGGGGCGTGTATAACACCGGGGAGCTGTTTTTT. This sequence encodes CASSLKGGVYNTGELFF.